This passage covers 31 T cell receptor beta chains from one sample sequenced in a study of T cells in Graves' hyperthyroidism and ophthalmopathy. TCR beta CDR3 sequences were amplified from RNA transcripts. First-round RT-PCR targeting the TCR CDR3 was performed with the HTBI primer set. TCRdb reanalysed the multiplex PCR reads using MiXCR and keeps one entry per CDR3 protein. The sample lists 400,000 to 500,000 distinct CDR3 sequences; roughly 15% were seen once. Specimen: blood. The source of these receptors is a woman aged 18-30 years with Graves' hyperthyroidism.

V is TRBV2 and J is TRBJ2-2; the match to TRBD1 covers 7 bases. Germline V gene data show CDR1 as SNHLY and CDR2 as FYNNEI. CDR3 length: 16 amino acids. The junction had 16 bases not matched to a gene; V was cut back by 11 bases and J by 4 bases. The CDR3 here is CASQKGQAGGTGELFF. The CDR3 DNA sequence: TGTGCCTCCCAAAAGGGGCAGGCAGGGGGCACCGGGGAGCTGTTTTTT.

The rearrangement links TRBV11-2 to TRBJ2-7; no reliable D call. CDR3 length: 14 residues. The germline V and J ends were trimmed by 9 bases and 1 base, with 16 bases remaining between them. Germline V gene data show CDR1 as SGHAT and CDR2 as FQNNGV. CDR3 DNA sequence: TGTGCCAGTAGCCCCAGGTCCGTTTCCTACGAGCAGTACTTC. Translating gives CASSPRSVSYEQYF.

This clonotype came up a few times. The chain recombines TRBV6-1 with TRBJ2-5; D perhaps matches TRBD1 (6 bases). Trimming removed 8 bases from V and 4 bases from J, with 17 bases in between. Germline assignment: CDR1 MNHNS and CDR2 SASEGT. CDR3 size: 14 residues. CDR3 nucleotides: TGTGCCAGCGGAGCCTCCTGGGGGCGAGAGACCCAGTACTTC. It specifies CASGASWGRETQYF.

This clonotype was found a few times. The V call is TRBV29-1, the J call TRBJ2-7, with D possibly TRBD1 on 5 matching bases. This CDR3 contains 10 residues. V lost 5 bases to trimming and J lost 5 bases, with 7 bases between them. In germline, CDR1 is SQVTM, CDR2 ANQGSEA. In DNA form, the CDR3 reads TGCAGCGTTACAGGTGACGAGCAGTACTTC. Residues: CSVTGDEQYF.

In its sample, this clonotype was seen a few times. CDR3 DNA: TGCAGTGCTAGAGATCTGTCATCTAGCGGAGATACGCAGTATTTT. It yields the protein CSARDLSSSGDTQYF. The chain uses TRBV20-1 and TRBJ2-3; 7 nucleotides agree with TRBD2. V shed 0 bases and J 5 bases; nucleotides not matched to a gene: 8. Per germline, CDR1 DFQATT and CDR2 SNEGSKA (reference sequence). CDR3 length equals 15 residues.

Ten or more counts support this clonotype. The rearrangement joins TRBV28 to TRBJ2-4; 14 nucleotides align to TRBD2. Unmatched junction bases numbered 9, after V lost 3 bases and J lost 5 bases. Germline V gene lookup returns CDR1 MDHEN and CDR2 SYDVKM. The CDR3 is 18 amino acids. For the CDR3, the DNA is TGTGCCAGCAGTTTGTCCGGACTAGCGGGAGGAGGGGAAAACATTCAGTACTTC. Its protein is CASSLSGLAGGGENIQYF.

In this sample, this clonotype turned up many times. The CDR3 spells CAWRPVADTQYF. The CDR3 DNA is TGTGCCTGGAGACCCGTTGCGGATACGCAGTATTTT. The chain links TRBV30 to TRBJ2-3, with D hard to call. Germline V gives CDR1 GTSNPN, CDR2 SVGIG (reference sequence). V was shortened by 3 bases and J by 6 bases, with 10 bases between the two germline ends. This CDR3 is built from 12 residues. The full variable domain, in which reference TRBV30 and TRBJ2-3 provide the parts outside the CDR3, is SQTIHQWPATLVQPVGSPLSLECTVEGTSNPNLYWYRQAAGRGLQLLFYSVGIGQISSEVPQNLSASRPQDRQFILSSKKLLLSDSGFYLCAWRPVADTQYFGPGTRLTVL.

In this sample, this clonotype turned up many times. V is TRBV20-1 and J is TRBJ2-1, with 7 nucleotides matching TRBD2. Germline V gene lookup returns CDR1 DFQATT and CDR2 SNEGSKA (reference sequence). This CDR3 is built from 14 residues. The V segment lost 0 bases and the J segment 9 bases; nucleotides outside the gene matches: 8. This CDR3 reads CSARDLGLVVEQFF. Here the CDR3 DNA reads TGCAGTGCTAGAGATCTAGGACTAGTAGTTGAGCAGTTCTTC.

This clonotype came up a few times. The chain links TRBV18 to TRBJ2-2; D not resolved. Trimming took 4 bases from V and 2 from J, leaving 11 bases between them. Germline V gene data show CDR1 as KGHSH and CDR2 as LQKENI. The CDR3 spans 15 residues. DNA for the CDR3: TGTGCCAGCTCACTAAATAGGCCAAACACCGGGGAGCTGTTTTTT. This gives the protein CASSLNRPNTGELFF.

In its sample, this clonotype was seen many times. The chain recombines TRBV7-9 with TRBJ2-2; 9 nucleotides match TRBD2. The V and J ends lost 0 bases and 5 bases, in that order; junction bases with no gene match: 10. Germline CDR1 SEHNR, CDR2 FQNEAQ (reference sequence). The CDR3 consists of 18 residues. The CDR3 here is CASSLALSAGGRTGELFF. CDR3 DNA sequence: TGTGCCAGCAGCTTAGCGCTGTCGGCGGGAGGGAGGACCGGGGAGCTGTTTTTT.

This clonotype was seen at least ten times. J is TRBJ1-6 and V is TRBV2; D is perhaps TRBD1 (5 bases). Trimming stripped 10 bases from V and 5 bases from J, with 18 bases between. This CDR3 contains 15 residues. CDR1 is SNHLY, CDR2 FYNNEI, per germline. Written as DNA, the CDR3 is TGTGCCACCCTTAGGCCAGGGAGTAATAATTCACCCCTCCACTTT. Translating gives CATLRPGSNNSPLHF.

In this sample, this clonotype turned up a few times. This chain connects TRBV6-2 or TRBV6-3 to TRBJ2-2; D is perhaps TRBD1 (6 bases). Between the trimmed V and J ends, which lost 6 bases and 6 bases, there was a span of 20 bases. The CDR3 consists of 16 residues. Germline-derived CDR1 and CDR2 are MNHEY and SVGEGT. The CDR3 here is CASRPSGTFKAGELFF. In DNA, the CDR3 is TGTGCCAGCAGGCCCTCCGGGACATTCAAGGCCGGGGAGCTGTTTTTT.

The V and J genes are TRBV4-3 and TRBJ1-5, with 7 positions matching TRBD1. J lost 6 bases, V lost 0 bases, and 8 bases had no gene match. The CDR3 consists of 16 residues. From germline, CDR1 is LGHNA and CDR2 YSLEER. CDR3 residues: CASSQDQGGGGQPQHF. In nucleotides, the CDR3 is TGCGCCAGCAGCCAAGATCAGGGGGGGGGAGGTCAGCCCCAGCATTTT.

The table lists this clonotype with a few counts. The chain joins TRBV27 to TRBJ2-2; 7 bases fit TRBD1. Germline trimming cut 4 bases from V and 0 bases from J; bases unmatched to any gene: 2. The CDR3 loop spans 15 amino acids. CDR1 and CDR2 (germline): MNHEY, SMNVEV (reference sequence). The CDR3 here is CASSYGTANTGELFF. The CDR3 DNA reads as TGTGCCAGCAGTTATGGGACAGCGAACACCGGGGAGCTGTTTTTT.

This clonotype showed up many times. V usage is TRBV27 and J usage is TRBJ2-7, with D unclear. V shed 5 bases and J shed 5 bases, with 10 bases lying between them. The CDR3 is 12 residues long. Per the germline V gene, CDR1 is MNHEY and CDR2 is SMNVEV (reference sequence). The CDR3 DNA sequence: TGTGCCAGCAGTCCCAGACGTCACGAGCAGTACTTC. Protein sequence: CASSPRRHEQYF.

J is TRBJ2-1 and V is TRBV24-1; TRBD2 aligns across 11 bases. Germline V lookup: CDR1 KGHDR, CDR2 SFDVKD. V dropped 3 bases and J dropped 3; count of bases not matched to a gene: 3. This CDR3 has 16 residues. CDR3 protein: CATSDPGTSGYNEQFF. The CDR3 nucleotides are TGTGCCACCAGTGATCCGGGGACTAGCGGCTACAATGAGCAGTTCTTC.

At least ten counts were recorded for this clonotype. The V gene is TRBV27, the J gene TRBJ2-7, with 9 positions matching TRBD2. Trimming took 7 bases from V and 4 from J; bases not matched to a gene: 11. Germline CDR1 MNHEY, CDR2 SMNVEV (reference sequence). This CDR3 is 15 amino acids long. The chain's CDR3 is CASIPSSGSGYEQYF. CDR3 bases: TGTGCCAGCATCCCAAGTAGCGGGAGTGGGTACGAGCAGTACTTC.

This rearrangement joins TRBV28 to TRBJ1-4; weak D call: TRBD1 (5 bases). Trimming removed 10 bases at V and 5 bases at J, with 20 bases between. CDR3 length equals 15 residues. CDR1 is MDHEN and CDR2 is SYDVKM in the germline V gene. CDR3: CATATGAELNEKLFF. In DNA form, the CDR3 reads TGTGCCACCGCAACAGGTGCAGAACTGAATGAAAAACTGTTTTTT.

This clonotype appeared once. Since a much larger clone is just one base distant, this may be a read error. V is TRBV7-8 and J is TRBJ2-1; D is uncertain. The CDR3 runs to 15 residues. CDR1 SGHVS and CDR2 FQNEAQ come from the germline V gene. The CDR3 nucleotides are TGTGCCAACAGCCTGGCCTCTGCGGACTACAATGAGCAGTTCTTC. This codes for CANSLASADYNEQFF.

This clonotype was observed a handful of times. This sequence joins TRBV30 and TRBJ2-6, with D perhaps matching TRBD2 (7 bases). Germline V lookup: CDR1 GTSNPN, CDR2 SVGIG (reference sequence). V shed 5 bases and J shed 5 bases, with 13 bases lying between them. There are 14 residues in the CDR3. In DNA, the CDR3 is TGTGCCTGGGGGAGGGGGAGTAGGGCCAACGTCCTGACTTTC. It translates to CAWGRGSRANVLTF. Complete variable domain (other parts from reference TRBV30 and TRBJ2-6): SQTIHQWPATLVQPVGSPLSLECTVEGTSNPNLYWYRQAAGRGLQLLFYSVGIGQISSEVPQNLSASRPQDRQFILSSKKLLLSDSGFYLCAWGRGSRANVLTFGAGSRLTVL.

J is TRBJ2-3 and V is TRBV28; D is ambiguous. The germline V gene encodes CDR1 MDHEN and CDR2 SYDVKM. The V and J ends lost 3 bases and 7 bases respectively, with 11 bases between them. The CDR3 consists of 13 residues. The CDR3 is CASSLTRRHTQYF. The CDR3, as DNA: TGTGCCAGCAGTTTGACCAGACGTCATACGCAGTATTTT.

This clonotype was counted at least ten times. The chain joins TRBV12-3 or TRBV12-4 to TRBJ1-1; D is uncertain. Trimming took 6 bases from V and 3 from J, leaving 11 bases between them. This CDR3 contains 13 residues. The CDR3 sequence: CASSTRSDTEAFF. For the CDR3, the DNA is TGTGCCAGCAGCACCCGAAGCGACACTGAAGCTTTCTTT.

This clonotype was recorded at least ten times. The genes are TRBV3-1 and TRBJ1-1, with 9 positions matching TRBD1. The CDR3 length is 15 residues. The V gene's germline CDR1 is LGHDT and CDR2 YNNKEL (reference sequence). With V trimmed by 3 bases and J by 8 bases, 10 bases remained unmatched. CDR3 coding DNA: TGTGCCAGCAGCCACCACACCCGGACAGGGGCCGAAGCTTTCTTT. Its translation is CASSHHTRTGAEAFF.

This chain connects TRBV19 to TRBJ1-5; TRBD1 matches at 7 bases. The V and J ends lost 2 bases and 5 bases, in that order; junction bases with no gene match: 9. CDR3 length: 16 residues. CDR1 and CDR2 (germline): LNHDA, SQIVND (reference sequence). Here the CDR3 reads CASSIKKDRPYQPQHF. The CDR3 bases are TGTGCCAGTAGTATAAAAAAGGACAGGCCCTATCAGCCCCAGCATTTT.

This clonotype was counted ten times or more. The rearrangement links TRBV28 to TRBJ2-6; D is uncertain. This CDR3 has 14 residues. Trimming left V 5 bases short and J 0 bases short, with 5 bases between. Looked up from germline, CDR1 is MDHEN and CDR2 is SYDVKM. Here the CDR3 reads CASSGTSGANVLTF. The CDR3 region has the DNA TGTGCCAGCAGTGGTACCTCTGGGGCCAACGTCCTGACTTTC.

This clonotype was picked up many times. CDR3 DNA sequence: TGTGCCAGCATGTTTGCCAGGGGGAAACAGCCCCAGCATTTT. Protein product: CASMFARGKQPQHF. The V gene is TRBV12-3 or TRBV12-4, the J gene TRBJ1-5, with 7 bases identical to TRBD1. The CDR3 covers 14 residues. After removal of 7 bases from V and 7 bases from J, the junction contained 10 bases not matched to a gene.

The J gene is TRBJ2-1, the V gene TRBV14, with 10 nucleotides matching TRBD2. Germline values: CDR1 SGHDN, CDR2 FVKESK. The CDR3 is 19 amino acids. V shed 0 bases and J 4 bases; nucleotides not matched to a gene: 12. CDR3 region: CASSQDVLASGSIYNEQFF. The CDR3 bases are TGTGCCAGCAGCCAAGATGTGTTGGCTAGCGGGAGTATTTACAATGAGCAGTTCTTC.

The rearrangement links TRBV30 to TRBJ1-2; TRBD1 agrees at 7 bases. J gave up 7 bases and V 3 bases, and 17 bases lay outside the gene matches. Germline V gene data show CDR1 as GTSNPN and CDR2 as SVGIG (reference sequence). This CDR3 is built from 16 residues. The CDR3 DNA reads TGTGCCTGGAGCACATTCGCGACAGGGTGGGGGTCTGGCTACACCTTC. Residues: CAWSTFATGWGSGYTF.

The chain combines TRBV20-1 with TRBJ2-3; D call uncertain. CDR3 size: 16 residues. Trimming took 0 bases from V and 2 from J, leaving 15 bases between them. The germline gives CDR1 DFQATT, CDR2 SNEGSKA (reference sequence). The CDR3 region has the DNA TGCAGTGCTAGAGACCTAAAGACCTACCCCACAGATACGCAGTATTTT. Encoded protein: CSARDLKTYPTDTQYF.

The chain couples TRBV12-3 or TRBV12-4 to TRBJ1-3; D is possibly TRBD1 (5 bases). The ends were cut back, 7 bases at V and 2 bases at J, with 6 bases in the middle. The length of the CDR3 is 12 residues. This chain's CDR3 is CASTGPGNTIYF. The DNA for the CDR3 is TGTGCCAGCACGGGGCCTGGAAACACCATATATTTT.

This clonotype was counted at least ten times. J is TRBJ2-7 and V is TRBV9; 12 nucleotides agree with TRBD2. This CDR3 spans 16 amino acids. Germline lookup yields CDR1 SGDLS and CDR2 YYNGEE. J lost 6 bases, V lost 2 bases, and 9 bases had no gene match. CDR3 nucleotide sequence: TGTGCCAGCAGCGTTACTAGCGGGAGGCCTGTGGGCGAGCAGTACTTC. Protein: CASSVTSGRPVGEQYF.